The rows below give T cell receptor beta chains drawn from one sample of a study of blood T cell repertoires in COVID-19. Repertoires were generated with immunoSEQ multiplex PCR, while TCRdb's copy carries only in-frame clones and drops some. Of 540,000 or so clones in the sample, about 89% were seen once. Sequenced material: peripheral blood. The source is a woman aged 50 to 60 with COVID-19, enrolled during active disease. Both conserved end residues are part of each CDR3.

j_call | v_call | cdr3_aa
TRBJ1-6 | TRBV28 | CASTRFGGGPLHF
TRBJ2-7 | TRBV5-1 | CASSLESGRLAEQYF
TRBJ1-3 | TRBV18 | CASSTGGDSGNTIYF
TRBJ2-3 | TRBV18 | CASSPPGGGGTDTQYF
TRBJ1-1 | TRBV9 | CASSVGDSTEAFF
TRBJ2-3 | TRBV11-2 | CASTSEGLAQYF
TRBJ1-1 | TRBV24-1 | CATRSGNTEAFF
TRBJ2-7 | TRBV6-5 | CATTRGSLRDEQYF
TRBJ2-7 | TRBV12-3/TRBV12-4 | CASRGQTSYEQYF
TRBJ2-2 | TRBV5-1 | CASSLEGEGTGELFF
TRBJ2-7 | TRBV6-5 | CASSPRDRGYEQYF
TRBJ1-2 | TRBV18 | CASSPPGSALNYGYTF
TRBJ1-4 | TRBV30 | CAWSSYRVTNEKLFF
TRBJ2-5 | TRBV4-2 | CASSQPTSGQETQYF
TRBJ2-7 | TRBV5-1 | CASSANQVTYEQYF
TRBJ1-2 | TRBV3-1/TRBV3-2 | CASSQTLTGGEGYTF
TRBJ1-4 | TRBV19 | CASSLDVSEKLFF
TRBJ2-2 | TRBV28 | CASTFTGRSGELFF
TRBJ2-7 | TRBV27 | CASSALGGAPNEQYF
TRBJ2-5 | TRBV4-1 | CASSQLGTGVGETQYF
TRBJ2-3 | TRBV30 | CASGGQGGTQYF
TRBJ1-3 | TRBV9 | CASSALSGNTIYF
TRBJ2-5 | TRBV5-6 | CASSHSLVLETQYF
TRBJ2-1 | TRBV5-1 | CASSLSRTSGNEQFF
TRBJ1-1 | TRBV30 | CAWSASTGAHNAEAFF
TRBJ2-5 | TRBV2 | CASTGTRGVETQYF
TRBJ1-6 | TRBV5-1 | CASSLVPSNNSPLHF
TRBJ2-7 | TRBV6-5 | CASSSGTGNYEQYF